A selection of T cell receptor beta chains follows, all from one sample in a study of T cells after yellow fever vaccination. TCRdb re-called the 5' RACE reads with MiXCR, one entry per CDR3 protein. The sample has roughly 49,000 distinct CDR3 sequences, around 7% seen once. The specimen was CD8+ T cells sorted from PBMCs, collected roughly 15 days after the first yellow fever vaccination. The receptors derive from a man between 18 and 35 years old who received the YFV17D yellow fever vaccine. Each CDR3 is given without its conserved first and last residue.

TRBV9,ASSVEGRTEAF
TRBV5-8,ASSPGGGGGYT
TRBV6-2/TRBV6-3,ASSEGVVKEKLF
TRBV7-2,ASSPAPNEQF
TRBV5-1,ASSSDSSSNTGELF
TRBV5-1,ASSLTGTDNEQF
TRBV10-3,AISDVAGGAYGYT
TRBV15,ATSRDWRGAYNEQF
TRBV20-1,SAHRRGPSSYEQY
TRBV6-5,ASSYSQPNQPQH
TRBV29-1,SVEGRMGQVNNEQF
TRBV29-1,ANTGRSGNTIY
TRBV5-6,ASSSTGGTDTQY
TRBV5-4,ASSLGESTDTQY
TRBV5-1,ASSPVLGETQY
TRBV5-1,ASSLRQDGYT
TRBV9,ASSAGQGFSYEQY
TRBV12-3/TRBV12-4,ASSLGRAEDGYT
TRBV29-1,SSRTGLYGYT
TRBV5-1,ASSPGQLYEQY
TRBV6-5,ASSYSGYYNEQF
TRBV29-1,SATGTYGYT
TRBV11-2,ASSFREFGNQPQH
TRBV5-1,ASTLGVSTEAF
TRBV4-1,ASSQVPDYRVDEQF
TRBV5-1,ASSIAASYEQY
TRBV29-1,SVSTSGGITYNEQF
TRBV29-1,SVRTGTGVSYEQY
TRBV4-1,ASSQVMGQNTGELF
TRBV4-1,ASSPGPLGETQY
TRBV5-6,ASSLQSLYGYT
TRBV4-1,ASSRDQNLGYEQY
TRBV19,ASSIDCAGTVRYNEQF
TRBV4-1,ASSQGGQASPLH
TRBV25-1,ASSLRGSGNTIY
TRBV4-1,ASSQREGAGYGYT
TRBV5-1,ASSHLGGHLNRPGTMKETQY
TRBV12-3/TRBV12-4,ASSPQGSSYNEQF
TRBV6-2/TRBV6-3,ASRYRDRKGDEQY
TRBV10-3,AISEEGTDNQPQH
TRBV4-3,ASSQDSSDRGRIETQY
TRBV7-2,ASSPQGPSYNEQF
TRBV7-3,ASRRTSGGTDTQY
TRBV4-3,ASSQDAQGWDTEAF
TRBV4-3,ASSSPGEDTQY